This T cell receptor beta chain was recovered during a study of PD-1 blockade in classical Hodgkin lymphoma. Study-wide findings and caveats: While CD8+ TCR diversity did not rise significantly by C4D1, CD4+ TCR diversity did. Complete responders matched newly diagnosed patients in baseline diversity. When set against healthy donors, newly diagnosed patients were reported to show lower baseline TCR diversity.

Brentuximab vedotin exposure varied, and every patient relapsed after autologous stem cell transplantation. Patients showed best responses of complete response, partial response or progressive disease. This table comes from immunoSEQ multiplex PCR, and its TCRdb copy is limited to in-frame clones, with some not included. This table holds 20,000 to 30,000 clones, 70% to 80% found once. With 4 bases clipped from V and 4 bases from J, the junction kept 14 bases outside the gene matches. CDR3 length: 19 residues. The germline V gene has CDR1 MNHNS and CDR2 SASEGT. Remarks on this clone: Antigen specificity is unknown.

The source material was peripheral blood mononuclear cells (PBMCs), sampled before the second cycle of nivolumab. This receptor was identified in a human donor with classical Hodgkin lymphoma. V usage is TRBV6-1 and J usage is TRBJ2-1, with 12 bases lining up with TRBD1. Written as DNA, the CDR3 is TGTGCCAGCAGTGGCTGGGGGACAGGGGGCGTTGTTTCGTACAATGAGCAGTTCTTC. This sequence encodes CASSGWGTGGVVSYNEQFF.